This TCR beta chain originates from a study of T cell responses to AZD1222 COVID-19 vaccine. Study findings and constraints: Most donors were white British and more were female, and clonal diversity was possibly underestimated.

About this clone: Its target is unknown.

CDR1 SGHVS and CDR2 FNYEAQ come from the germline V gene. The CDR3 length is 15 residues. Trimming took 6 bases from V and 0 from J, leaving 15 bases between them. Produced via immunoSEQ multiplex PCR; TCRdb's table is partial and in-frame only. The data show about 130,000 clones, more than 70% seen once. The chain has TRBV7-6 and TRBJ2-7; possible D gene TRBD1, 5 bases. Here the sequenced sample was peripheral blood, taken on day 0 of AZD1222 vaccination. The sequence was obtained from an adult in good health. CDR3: CASSAIRENSYEQYF. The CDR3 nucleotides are TGTGCCAGCAGTGCGATCAGGGAAAACTCCTACGAGCAGTACTTC.